Reported below is one T cell receptor beta chain. Use of 60 Vbeta and 13 Jbeta primers characterized the PCR. Sequenced by immunoSEQ multiplex PCR; TCRdb stores in-frame clones only, minus some. This sample has about 160,000 clones, with over 70% found just once. These data are taken from a study of cytomegalovirus exposure and HLA in healthy donors. CDR1 and CDR2 (germline): SGHRS, YFSETQ. The CDR3 sequence is 15 residues long. V was cut by 4 bases and J by 3 bases, with 16 bases left in between. The rearrangement uses TRBV5-1 and TRBJ1-2; no definite D call. Sample: PBMCs. The origin of this receptor is a man aged 50 to 60 in good health and CMV-seropositive. The CDR3: CASSPGGRSDYGYTF. The CDR3 DNA is TGCGCCAGCAGCCCGGGAGGACGGTCTGACTATGGCTACACCTTC.